This TCR beta chain was found in a study of T cell responses to AZD1222 COVID-19 vaccine. Some clones are missing from TCRdb's copy, which holds only in-frame ones; the method was immunoSEQ multiplex PCR. The table has about 130,000 clones, about 92% seen once; the top ten hold approximately 9%. CDR1 is LNHDA and CDR2 is SQIVND in the germline V gene (reference sequence). This CDR3 has 15 residues. The trim removed 2 bases at V and 7 bases at J, leaving 10 bases unmatched. The gene calls are TRBV19 and TRBJ1-1; 7 nucleotides agree with TRBD1. The TCR was taken from an adult in good health. This sample comprised peripheral blood, obtained on day 0 of AZD1222 vaccination. Written as DNA, the CDR3 is TGTGCCAGTAGTATATCCGGGACAGAGCTCCTTGAAGCTTTCTTT. This sequence encodes CASSISGTELLEAFF.